This T cell receptor (beta chain) derives from a study of molecular identifiers for immune sequencing clone quantification. Study findings and constraints: In naive cells, clones above 20 RNA copies held under 1% of molecules, whereas in effector cells they held over 99%.

TCRdb independently ran MiXCR on the PCR reads; one entry per CDR3 protein. This repertoire shows approximately 100,000 distinct CDR3 sequences, around a third found once; its top ten account for around 4.2%. Remarks on this clonotype: Its target is not known. This may come from a read error, since a much larger clone is one base off.

Germline lookup yields CDR1 MNHEY and CDR2 SVGAGI. The CDR3 has 12 amino acids. The chain uses TRBV6-5 and TRBJ1-1; the D is unclear. The TCR comes from a human donor in good health. Some libraries in this study had Jurkat cell RNA spiked in. Sequenced input: naive CD8+ T cells from blood, with Jurkat cell RNA spiked in. Subset of the sample: FACS-sorted CD8+CD4-CCR7+CD45RA+ naive T cells. The CDR3 DNA reads as TGTGCCAGCAGTTACGGTGACACTGGAGCTTTCTTT. It encodes CASSYGDTGAFF.